This T cell receptor (beta chain) was retrieved from a study of T cell repertoires in cytomegalovirus infection. This CDR3 comprises 15 residues. Germline V gene sequence: CDR1 SGHRS, CDR2 YFSETQ. In TCRdb, the reads were re-called with MiXCR into one record per CDR3 protein. The sample shows 570,000 or so distinct CDR3 sequences, approximately 40% of them seen only once. This clonotype was recorded only once. What it binds is unknown. One end of the junction fails to match germline, which may point to a read error. The sequencing used cultured PBMCs, collected from culture after CMV antigen stimulation. The receptor was derived from a human donor in good health (CMV status not recorded). Some clones in this sample may be carry-over from other donors' samples. The chain combines TRBV5-1 with TRBJ1-4; D unresolved. CDR3 loop: CANSLGEATNEKLFF. For the CDR3, the DNA is TGCGCCAACAGCTTGGGAGAAGCAACTAATGAAAAACTGTTTTTT.